One TCR beta chain is described in this entry. Its cognate antigen is unknown. These data come from a study of cytomegalovirus exposure and HLA in healthy donors. Study details: In terms of ancestry, the Caucasian-associated cluster contained more than 65% of the roughly 400 genotyped donors. Broader study findings: An assumption of roughly uniform sequencing depth across donors underlay the presence/absence analyses. Most CMV-associated TCR beta chains were later found to appear HLA-restricted. A few V segments could not be told apart, such as TRBV6-2 and TRBV6-3, and were left out.

With V trimmed by 9 bases and J by 6 bases, 4 bases remained unmatched. This CDR3 region has 11 residues. Germline lookup yields CDR1 MNHEY and CDR2 SVGAGI. With 60 Vbeta and 13 Jbeta primers, the PCR was carried out. Data came from immunoSEQ multiplex PCR; TCRdb stores just in-frame clones and leaves some out. The table includes 150,000 or so clones, 60% to 80% detected once. This receptor was taken from a male donor in good health and CMV-seronegative. Sequencing input: PBMCs. The chain joins TRBV6-5 to TRBJ1-1; 7 bases fit TRBD1. CDR3 sequence reads: CASTGVSEAFF. In nucleotides, the CDR3 is TGTGCCAGTACAGGGGTCTCTGAAGCTTTCTTT.